The rows below give T cell receptor beta chains drawn from one sample of a study of Ad26.COV2.S vaccination and SARS-CoV-2 variants. Here immunoSEQ multiplex PCR was the method, and the copy in TCRdb shows in-frame clones only, minus some. The table shows about 260,000 clones, with around 88% occurring only once. Sample: peripheral blood, taken in a trial of Ad26.COV2.S vaccine versus placebo. These receptor sequences come from a person aged 18 to 65 who received the Ad26.COV2.S COVID-19 vaccine or a placebo. CDR3s include the opening cysteine and the closing phenylalanine or tryptophan. A D gene is named only where the DNA matches it firmly. Clone size is given for some rows only: seen once, a few or many times, or a class if the clone is expanded.

>TRBD2|NA|TRBV11-2|TRBJ2-1
TGTGCCAGCAGCCTGGGGAGAGGGAGGGTGGTCAATGAGCAGTTCTTC
CASSLGRGRVVNEQFF
>NA|NA|TRBV19|TRBJ2-4
TGTGCCAGTAGTATAGGAGGCAAGGGTTGGGACAAAAACATTCAGTACTTC
CASSIGGKGWDKNIQYF
>TRBD1|NA|TRBV19|TRBJ2-5
TGTGCCAGTAGTGTCCCCGGCACAGGGGGAACAGAGACCCAGTACTTC
CASSVPGTGGTETQYF
>NA|NA|TRBV5-1|TRBJ1-3
TGCGCCAGCAGCTTTACAGCGTTCTCTGGAAACACCATATATTTT
CASSFTAFSGNTIYF
>NA|NA|TRBV19|TRBJ1-4
TGTGCCAGTAGACCGAAATTGGCAACTAATGAAAAACTGTTTTTT
CASRPKLATNEKLFF
>NA|NA|TRBV12-3/TRBV12-4|TRBJ1-2
TGTGCCAGCGGCCCGGGACTTTTCTATGGCTACACCTTC
CASGPGLFYGYTF
>NA|NA|TRBV5-1|TRBJ2-1
TGCGCCAGCAGTATTACCGGGTTCTCCTACAATGAGCAGTTCTTC
CASSITGFSYNEQFF
>NA|NA|TRBV7-2|TRBJ2-5
TGTGCCAGCAGCCCCCCCCGAACTCAGAAAGAGACCCAGTACTTC
CASSPPRTQKETQYF
>NA|NA|TRBV11-2|TRBJ2-2
TGTGCCAGCAGCCACCTCACGAAGGGGAGGACCGGGGAGCTGTTTTTT
CASSHLTKGRTGELFF
>NA|NA|TRBV9|TRBJ1-6
TGTGCCAGCACCGAGAGAGGGCTGCCTGGTTCACCCCTCCACTTT
CASTERGLPGSPLHF
>TRBD2|NA|TRBV4-3|TRBJ2-1
TGCGCCAGCAGCCAAGGGACTAGCCCCAGCTCCTACAATGAGCAGTTCTTC
CASSQGTSPSSYNEQFF
>NA|once|TRBV5-1|TRBJ2-3
TGCGCCAGCAGCTTGGCGGGGTCTAGCCAGCAGTATTTT
CASSLAGSSQQYF
>TRBD1|NA|TRBV6-6|TRBJ1-4
TGTGCCAGCAGTTCGGACAGGGCCACAACTAATGAAAAACTGTTTTTT
CASSSDRATTNEKLFF
>NA|NA|TRBV6-2/TRBV6-3|TRBJ1-5
TGTGCCAGCAGTTACTTAGGGGGCAATCAGCCCCAGCATTTT
CASSYLGGNQPQHF
>NA|NA|TRBV4-3|TRBJ2-4
TGCGCCAGCAGCCAAGAGTGGCAGGCTGGGGACATTCAGTACTTC
CASSQEWQAGDIQYF
>NA|NA|TRBV10-3|TRBJ1-1
TGTGCCATCAGTGTGGACAAGGACACTGAAGCTTTCTTT
CAISVDKDTEAFF
>NA|NA|TRBV6-1|TRBJ1-5
TGTGCCAGCAGTGAAGGCCAGGTCAGGAGGCAGCCCCAGCATTTT
CASSEGQVRRQPQHF
>TRBD1|NA|TRBV19|TRBJ1-4
TGTGCCAGTAGTCGCAGGGACAGACCAAATGAAAAACTGTTTTTT
CASSRRDRPNEKLFF